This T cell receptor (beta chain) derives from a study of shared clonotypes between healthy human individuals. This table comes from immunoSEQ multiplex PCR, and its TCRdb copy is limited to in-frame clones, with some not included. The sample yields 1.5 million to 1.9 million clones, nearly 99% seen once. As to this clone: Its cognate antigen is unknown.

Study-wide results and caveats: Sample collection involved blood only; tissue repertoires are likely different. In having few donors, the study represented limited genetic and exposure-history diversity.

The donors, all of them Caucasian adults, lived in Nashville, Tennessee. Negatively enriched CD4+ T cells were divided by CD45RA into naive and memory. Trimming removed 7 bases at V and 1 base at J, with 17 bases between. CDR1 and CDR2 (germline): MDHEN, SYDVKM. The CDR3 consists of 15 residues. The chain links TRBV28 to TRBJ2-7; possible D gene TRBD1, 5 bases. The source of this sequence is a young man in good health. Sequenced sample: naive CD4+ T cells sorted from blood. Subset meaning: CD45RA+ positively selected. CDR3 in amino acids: CASTPHRLQSYEQYF. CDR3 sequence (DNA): TGTGCCAGCACTCCCCACAGGCTACAGTCCTACGAGCAGTACTTC.